These T cell receptor beta chains were read from a single sample in a study of T-cell memory formation after mild COVID-19. TCRdb re-called the 5' RACE reads through MiXCR, storing one row per CDR3 protein. The sample includes over 150,000 distinct CDR3 sequences, 10% to 15% seen only once; the top ten take 2.5% to 3.5%. Sequenced material: PBMCs or a T cell subset sorted from them (not recorded which). Every receptor here comes from a young man who had mild COVID-19 (a few samples of this study predate the infection). Cell type and time point are not known. Both conserved end residues are part of each CDR3. D genes are given only for firm matches. Some rows have no size entry. The others give once, few or many, or a class for an expanded clone.

V gene	clone size	J gene	D gene	CDR3 DNA	CDR3 protein
TRBV6-2/TRBV6-3	few	TRBJ2-7	NA	TGTGCCAGCAGTTATCGACAAGGAGTATACGAGCAGTACTTC	CASSYRQGVYEQYF
TRBV5-1	NA	TRBJ2-5	TRBD2	TGCGCCAGCAGCCGGGGGGGGAAAGAGACCCAGTACTTC	CASSRGGKETQYF
TRBV24-1	NA	TRBJ2-1	NA	TGTGCCACCAGTGATTCGGCTGGAGGGGTTTACAATGAGCAGTTCTTC	CATSDSAGGVYNEQFF
TRBV20-1	NA	TRBJ2-5	TRBD1	TGCAGTGCTACGGGACAGGGGGCAGAGACCCAGTACTTC	CSATGQGAETQYF
TRBV29-1	few	TRBJ2-3	NA	TGCAGCGTTGATGGAGGGGATACGCAGTATTTT	CSVDGGDTQYF
TRBV20-1	NA	TRBJ2-3	NA	TGCAGTGCAATAGCGTGGCAGACAGATACGCAGTATTTT	CSAIAWQTDTQYF
TRBV18	few	TRBJ2-5	TRBD2	TGTGCCAGCTCAAGCATCGGTAGCGGGGAAGAGACCCAGTACTTC	CASSSIGSGEETQYF
TRBV7-2	NA	TRBJ2-5	NA	TGTGCCAGCAGCCGAAGTGGGCTTTGGGAGACCCAGTACTTC	CASSRSGLWETQYF
TRBV5-5	few	TRBJ1-4	NA	TGTGCCAGCAGCTTGGTTGGCGTCTCGAATGAAAAACTGTTTTTT	CASSLVGVSNEKLFF
TRBV20-1	few	TRBJ1-1	TRBD1	TGCAGTGCTAGAGGGGACAGGGCCAGGGCTTTCTTT	CSARGDRARAFF
TRBV20-1	few	TRBJ1-4	NA	TGCAGTGCTAGTTCGAGTAATGAAAAACTGTTTTTT	CSASSSNEKLFF
TRBV20-1	few	TRBJ2-7	NA	TGCAGTGCCAAACGGGACGGGGACTCCTACGAGCAGTACTTC	CSAKRDGDSYEQYF
TRBV6-2/TRBV6-3	NA	TRBJ1-4	TRBD1	TGTGCCAGCAGATCGACAGGGGGCGGCGTCTGGGAAAAACTGTTTTTT	CASRSTGGGVWEKLFF
TRBV6-5	NA	TRBJ1-1	NA	TGTGCCAGCAGTTACTCCGAGACACCAGTCATGAACACTGAAGCTTTCTTT	CASSYSETPVMNTEAFF
TRBV5-1	few	TRBJ1-2	NA	TGCGCCAGCAACGACGGACGGGGTCCTGGCGGCTACACCTTC	CASNDGRGPGGYTF
TRBV7-2	NA	TRBJ1-2	NA	TGTGCCAGCAGCTTTTTGGGGCCCAGGGGTGACTATGGCTACACCTTC	CASSFLGPRGDYGYTF
TRBV6-6	NA	TRBJ2-6	TRBD1	TGTGCCAGCAGTTACCCGACAGGGGGATTCTCTGGGGCCAACGTCCTGACTTTC	CASSYPTGGFSGANVLTF
TRBV6-5	NA	TRBJ1-2	NA	TGTGCCAGCAGTTATCGTTGGGGCTACACCTTC	CASSYRWGYTF
TRBV9	few	TRBJ1-2	TRBD1	TGTGCCAGCAGCTTCGGGACAGCCAACTATGGCTACACCTTC	CASSFGTANYGYTF
TRBV6-2/TRBV6-3	NA	TRBJ2-7	TRBD1	TGTGCCAGCAGACCGGTGACAGGGAGCGAGCAGTACTTC	CASRPVTGSEQYF
TRBV11-3	NA	TRBJ2-2	TRBD2	TGTGCCAGCAGCTTTCGTGGCGCGGGGGGGCCCGGGGAGCTGTTTTTT	CASSFRGAGGPGELFF
TRBV7-2	NA	TRBJ2-5	NA	TGTGCCAGCAGCTTAGCCAGGGACATCGGCGAGACCCAGTACTTC	CASSLARDIGETQYF
TRBV20-1	NA	TRBJ1-6	TRBD1	TGCAGTGCTAGAGATCCGGGACAGGGTAATTCACCCCTCCACTTT	CSARDPGQGNSPLHF
TRBV5-1	many	TRBJ1-2	NA	TGCGCCAGCAGCTTGGACACCGAAGGAGGTGGCTACACCTTC	CASSLDTEGGGYTF
TRBV15	NA	TRBJ2-3	NA	TGTGCCACCAGACGAGGGCGAGCTAGCACAGATACGCAGTATTTT	CATRRGRASTDTQYF
TRBV14	many	TRBJ2-1	NA	TGTGCCAGCAGCCAATATACGGGCGGTTCGAGCTCCTACAATGAGCAGTTCTTC	CASSQYTGGSSSYNEQFF
TRBV7-2	NA	TRBJ1-5	TRBD1	TGTGCCAGCAGCTTACAGGGGGGGATCAGTCAGCCCCAGCATTTT	CASSLQGGISQPQHF
TRBV2	NA	TRBJ1-1	TRBD1	TGTGCCAGCAGGGACAGGGGGCGCACTGAAGCTTTCTTT	CASRDRGRTEAFF
TRBV7-9	many	TRBJ1-5	NA	TGTGCCAGCAGCTTATTGGGGGCTGATCAGCCCCAGCATTTT	CASSLLGADQPQHF
TRBV5-6	NA	TRBJ1-3	TRBD1	TGTGCCAGCAGCTGGGGGACAGCTGGAAACACCATATATTTT	CASSWGTAGNTIYF
TRBV28	few	TRBJ2-5	TRBD1	TGTGCCAGCAGAGACAGGGGGCGCGGGGAGACCCAGTACTTC	CASRDRGRGETQYF
TRBV7-9	NA	TRBJ2-7	TRBD1	TGTGCCAGCAGCAGGGGACAGGGGGCTGTCTTC	CASSRGQGAVF